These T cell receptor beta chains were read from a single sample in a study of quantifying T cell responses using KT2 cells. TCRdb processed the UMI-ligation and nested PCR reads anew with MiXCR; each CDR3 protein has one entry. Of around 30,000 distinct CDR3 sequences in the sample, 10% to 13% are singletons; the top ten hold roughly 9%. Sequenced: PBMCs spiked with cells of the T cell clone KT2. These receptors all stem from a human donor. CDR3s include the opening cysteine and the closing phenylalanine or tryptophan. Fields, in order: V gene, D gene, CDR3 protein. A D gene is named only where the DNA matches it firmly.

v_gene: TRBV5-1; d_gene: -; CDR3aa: CASSLRLNYNEQFF
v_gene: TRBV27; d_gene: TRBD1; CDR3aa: CASSLVQGVGYTF
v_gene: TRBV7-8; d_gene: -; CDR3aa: CASSFAGTLQETQYF
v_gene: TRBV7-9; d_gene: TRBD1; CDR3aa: CASSLAERRQGGYGYTF
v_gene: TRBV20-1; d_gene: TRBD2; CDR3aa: CSARERKTGGFDTQYF
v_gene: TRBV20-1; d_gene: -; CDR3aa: CAIKIGDTEAFF
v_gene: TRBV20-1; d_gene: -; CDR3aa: CSASQPRVNQPQHF
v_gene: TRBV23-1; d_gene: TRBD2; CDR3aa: CASSLGPGGPEETQYF
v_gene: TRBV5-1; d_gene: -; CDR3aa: CASSIGDFYGYTF
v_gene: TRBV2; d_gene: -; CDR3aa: CASPRGNYGYTF
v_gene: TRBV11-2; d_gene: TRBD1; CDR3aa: CASRSGGGQGAQAFF
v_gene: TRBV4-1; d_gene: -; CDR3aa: CASSQERGGADTQYF
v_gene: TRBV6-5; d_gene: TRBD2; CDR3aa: CASIHSGASGEQFF
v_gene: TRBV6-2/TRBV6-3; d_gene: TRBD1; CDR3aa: CASRRGDRVSNQPQHF
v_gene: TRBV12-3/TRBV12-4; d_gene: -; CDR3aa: CASSPDGSLYGYTF
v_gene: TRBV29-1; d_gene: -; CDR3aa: CSVAGVVTDTQYF
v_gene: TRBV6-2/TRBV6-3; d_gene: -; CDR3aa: CASSYGGGAISYNEQFF
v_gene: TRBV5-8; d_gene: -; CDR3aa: CASSLEGSRQPQHF
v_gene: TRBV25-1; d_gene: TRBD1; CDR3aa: CASSFITGGRDTGELFF
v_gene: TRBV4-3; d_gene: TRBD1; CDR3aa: CASSWTGDNTEAFF
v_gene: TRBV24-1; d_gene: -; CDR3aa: CATSDPLGDQPQHF
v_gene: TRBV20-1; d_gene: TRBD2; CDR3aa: CSALNQDSGGYNEQFF
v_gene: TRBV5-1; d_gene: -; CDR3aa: CASSARVDTEAFF
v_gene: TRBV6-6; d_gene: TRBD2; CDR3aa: CASSYTVAGSTDTQYF
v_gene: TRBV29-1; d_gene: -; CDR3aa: CSARRGSGNTIYF
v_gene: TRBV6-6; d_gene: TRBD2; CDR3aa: CASSGMGGEISTDTQYF
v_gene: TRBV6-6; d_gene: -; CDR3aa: CASSYAGPTGQYF
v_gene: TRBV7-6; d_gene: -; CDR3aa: CASRRIGENTIYF
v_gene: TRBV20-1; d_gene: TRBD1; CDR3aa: CSARELTGGGYEQYF
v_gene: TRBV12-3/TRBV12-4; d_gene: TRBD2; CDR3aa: CASSFSGLAGMSSYEQYF
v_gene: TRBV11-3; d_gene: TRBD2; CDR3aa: CASSLYGLAGGLTDTQYF
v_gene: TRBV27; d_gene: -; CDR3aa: CASSLFGNSVTEAFF
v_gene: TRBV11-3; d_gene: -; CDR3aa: CASSFTAQETQYF
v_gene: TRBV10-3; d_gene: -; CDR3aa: CAIRPGPTYEQYF
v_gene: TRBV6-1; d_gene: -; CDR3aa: CASSKQGHTDTQYF
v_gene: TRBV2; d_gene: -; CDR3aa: CASVRELANNSPLHF
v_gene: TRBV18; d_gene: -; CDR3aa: CASSPLAGATAFF
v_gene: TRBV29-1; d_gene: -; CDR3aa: CSVVLTYGYTF
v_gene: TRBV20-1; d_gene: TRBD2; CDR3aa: CSAMLAGGRAGELFF
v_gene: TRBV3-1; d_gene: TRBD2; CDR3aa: CASSQEIFGRLAGGEDTQYF
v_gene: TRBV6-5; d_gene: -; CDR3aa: CASTRDLGYNEQFF
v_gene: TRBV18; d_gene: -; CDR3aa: CASSRVGSSNQPQHF
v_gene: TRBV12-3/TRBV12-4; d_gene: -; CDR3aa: CASSSQRLARYNEQFF
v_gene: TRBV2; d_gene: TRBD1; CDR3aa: CASCKGGGGTEAFF